Following are 21 T cell receptor beta chains from one sample sequenced in a study of shared clonotypes between healthy human individuals. Only in-frame clones appear in the TCRdb table, and some are missing; sequencing was by immunoSEQ multiplex PCR. The table shows about 2 million clones, with 95% occurring only once. The sequenced sample was naive CD4+ T cells sorted from blood. Subset in this sample: CD45RA+ positively selected. The receptors here all came from a man aged 18 to 30 in good health.

The CDR3 DNA is TGTGCCAGCACCGGACAGGGGAAACATCAGCCCCAGCATTTT. Encoded protein: CASTGQGKHQPQHF. The chain uses TRBV2 and TRBJ1-5, with 9 bases aligning to TRBD1. V trimming: 7 bases; J trimming: 5 bases; junction bases outside the gene matches: 6. This CDR3 is built from 14 residues. The germline V gene encodes CDR1 SNHLY and CDR2 FYNNEI.

The chain uses TRBV7-9 and TRBJ2-7; D remains unclear. This CDR3 is 14 amino acids long. CDR1 and CDR2 from the germline V gene are SEHNR and FQNEAQ (reference sequence). Trimming shortened V by 1 base and J by 3 bases, and 10 bases separated the two germline ends. Written as DNA, the CDR3 is TGTGCCAGCAGCTTAGTTGCCAGCAACTACGAGCAGTACTTC. Amino acids: CASSLVASNYEQYF. Using reference TRBV7-9 and TRBJ2-7 for the parts outside the CDR3, the full variable domain is DTGVSQNPRHKITKRGQNVTFRCDPISEHNRLYWYRQTLGQGPEFLTYFQNEAQLEKSRLLSDRFSAERPKGSFSTLEIQRTEQGDSAMYLCASSLVASNYEQYFGPGTRLTVT.

J is TRBJ2-2 and V is TRBV6-5, with 12 bases aligning to TRBD1. CDR1 MNHEY and CDR2 SVGAGI come from the germline V gene. This CDR3 is 16 amino acids long. V dropped 4 bases and J dropped 5; count of bases not matched to a gene: 5. CDR3 DNA sequence: TGTGCCAGCAGTTTGCGGGACAGGGGGCGAACCGGGGAGCTGTTTTTT. This translates into CASSLRDRGRTGELFF.

V gene TRBV5-6 combines with J gene TRBJ1-2; D ambiguous. Trimming cost V 4 bases and J 2 bases, with 12 bases left between them. This CDR3 contains 14 residues. Germline assignment: CDR1 SGHDT and CDR2 YYEEEE. CDR3 nucleotide sequence: TGTGCCAGCAGCCAGCGCGGAGCGAACTATGGCTACACCTTC. This sequence encodes CASSQRGANYGYTF.

This clone was recorded only once. The V call is TRBV19, the J call TRBJ1-2; D call uncertain. CDR1 is LNHDA, CDR2 SQIVND, per germline (reference sequence). Between the trimmed V and J ends, which lost 0 bases and 4 bases, there was a span of 12 bases. This CDR3 spans 15 amino acids. CDR3 sequence reads: CASSIDSTALYGYTF. CDR3 nucleotides: TGTGCCAGTAGTATAGATAGTACAGCTCTCTATGGCTACACCTTC.

J is TRBJ1-5 and V is TRBV28; the D is unclear. The CDR3 length is 15 residues. Trimming stripped 2 bases from V and 5 bases from J, with 13 bases between. Germline loops: CDR1 MDHEN, CDR2 SYDVKM. The CDR3 spells CASSLPQNRDQPQHF. CDR3 DNA sequence: TGTGCCAGCAGTTTACCCCAAAACAGAGATCAGCCCCAGCATTTT.

V and J are TRBV2 and TRBJ2-1; D unresolved. This CDR3 has 16 amino acids. The ends were cut back, 6 bases at V and 5 bases at J, with 20 bases in the middle. From germline, CDR1 is SNHLY and CDR2 FYNNEI. CDR3 in DNA: TGTGCCAGCAGAACCGGACCTGCCCTTTGGGACAATGAGCAGTTCTTC. Residues: CASRTGPALWDNEQFF.

On this clone: Distinct nucleotide sequences in the sample also encode this CDR3. This chain connects TRBV10-3 to TRBJ1-1; no firm D call. CDR3 length: 11 residues. The germline CDR1 and CDR2 sequences are ENHRY and SYGVKD. Trimming cost V 4 bases and J 6 bases, with 6 bases left between them. The CDR3 sequence is CAISGTAEAFF. CDR3 bases: TGTGCCATCAGTGGGACTGCTGAAGCTTTCTTT.

The V call is TRBV28, the J call TRBJ2-7; TRBD2 agrees at 9 bases. Germline lookup yields CDR1 MDHEN and CDR2 SYDVKM. CDR3 length: 15 amino acids. V shed 2 bases, J shed 7 bases, and the junction held 9 bases outside the gene matches. CDR3 sequence reads: CASSLGGTSKREQYF. CDR3 in DNA: TGTGCCAGCAGTTTAGGCGGGACTAGCAAACGAGAGCAGTACTTC.

J is TRBJ2-7 and V is TRBV19; D gene ambiguous. The germline V and J ends were trimmed by 4 bases and 2 bases, with 18 bases remaining between them. CDR3 length: 16 amino acids. Germline V gene lookup returns CDR1 LNHDA and CDR2 SQIVND (reference sequence). The CDR3 DNA reads TGTGCCAGTAGTAGGCATTTGGACGCTACAGCCTACGAGCAGTACTTC. It specifies CASSRHLDATAYEQYF.

This chain links TRBV27 with TRBJ2-3; 7 positions agree with TRBD2. From germline, CDR1 is MNHEY and CDR2 SMNVEV (reference sequence). CDR3 length: 15 amino acids. V shed 6 bases and J 2 bases; nucleotides not matched to a gene: 8. The CDR3 loop is CASSQMGRDTDTQYF. The DNA for the CDR3 is TGTGCCAGCAGCCAAATGGGGAGGGACACAGATACGCAGTATTTT.

The J gene is TRBJ2-3, the V gene TRBV6-5; no firm D call. The V gene's germline CDR1 is MNHEY and CDR2 SVGAGI. The length of the CDR3 is 13 residues. Trimming cost V 2 bases and J 5 bases, with 8 bases left between them. The DNA of the CDR3 is TGTGCCAGCAGTTACAGGGCATTAGATACGCAGTATTTT. Translating gives CASSYRALDTQYF.

The V and J genes are TRBV6-5 and TRBJ2-1; D is possibly TRBD1 (6 bases). Germline loops: CDR1 MNHEY, CDR2 SVGAGI. The length of the CDR3 is 14 residues. V lost 8 bases and J lost 3, with 14 bases in between. CDR3 in amino acids: CASGTGQYYNEQFF. The CDR3 region has the DNA TGTGCCAGCGGCACGGGACAATACTACAATGAGCAGTTCTTC.

The chain couples TRBV2 to TRBJ1-5; D is unresolved. Germline-derived CDR1 and CDR2 are SNHLY and FYNNEI. The CDR3 loop spans 14 amino acids. V dropped 7 bases and J dropped 2 bases, with 12 bases sitting between them. The CDR3 DNA is TGTGCCAGCAATCGGAACACGGGCAATCAGCCCCAGCATTTT. Its protein product is CASNRNTGNQPQHF.

V gene TRBV5-1 combines with J gene TRBJ2-7; maybe TRBD1 (5 bases). Trimming took off 5 bases at V and 0 bases at J, with 9 bases between the two ends. Germline V gene sequence: CDR1 SGHRS, CDR2 YFSETQ. The CDR3 runs to 13 residues. The CDR3 DNA is TGCGCCAGCAGGCAGGGTGACTCCTACGAGCAGTACTTC. This sequence encodes CASRQGDSYEQYF.

This clone was observed once. The V call is TRBV27, the J call TRBJ1-1; TRBD1 aligns across 7 bases. The CDR3 consists of 15 residues. Per germline, CDR1 MNHEY and CDR2 SMNVEV (reference sequence). V was pared by 5 bases and J by 3 bases, with 9 bases of the junction left unmatched. The CDR3 reads CASSLYRGGHTEAFF. As DNA, the CDR3 is TGTGCCAGCAGTCTCTACAGGGGAGGTCACACTGAAGCTTTCTTT.

The rearrangement joins TRBV12-5 to TRBJ2-6, with 8 positions matching TRBD1. With 6 bases clipped from V and 3 bases from J, the junction kept 16 bases outside the gene matches. The CDR3 totals 19 residues. Germline CDR1 reads LGHNT; CDR2 reads FRNRAP. The DNA for the CDR3 is TGTGCTAGTGGCCCAGTAAGGGACAGGCTCACGGTTGGGGCCAACGTCCTGACTTTC. It codes for CASGPVRDRLTVGANVLTF.

The V gene is TRBV5-4, the J gene TRBJ1-2; 9 nucleotides line up with TRBD1. Per germline, CDR1 SGHNT and CDR2 YYREEE (reference sequence). The CDR3 is made up of 15 amino acids. V gave up 2 bases and J gave up 2 bases; unmatched junction bases: 4. Here the CDR3 DNA reads TGTGCCAGCAGCTTAACCGGGACAGGGAACTATGGCTACACCTTC. Translated, it gives CASSLTGTGNYGYTF.

The gene calls are TRBV15 and TRBJ1-5; no clear D. Between the trimmed V and J ends, which lost 1 base and 2 bases, there was a span of 9 bases. CDR3 length: 15 amino acids. Germline assignment: CDR1 LNHNV and CDR2 YYDKDF (reference sequence). The CDR3: CATSRANRGNQPQHF. In nucleotides, the CDR3 is TGTGCCACCAGCAGAGCGAACCGGGGCAATCAGCCCCAGCATTTT.

The chain joins TRBV19 to TRBJ2-2; tentative D call: TRBD1 (6 bases). The CDR3 spans 17 residues. Trimming pared 9 bases from V and 4 bases from J, leaving 24 bases between. Germline V gene lookup returns CDR1 LNHDA and CDR2 SQIVND (reference sequence). The DNA for the CDR3 is TGTGCCAGCAGGACCCTGGACAGTTTCAATACCACCGGGGAGCTGTTTTTT. As protein: CASRTLDSFNTTGELFF.

This clone was detected only once. A much bigger clone sits one base away, suggesting this may be a read error. J is TRBJ1-2 and V is TRBV6-5; no clear D. The CDR3 runs to 14 residues. Germline V gives CDR1 MNHEY, CDR2 SVGAGI. The CDR3 DNA reads TGTGTCAGCAAATACGCCTCAAACAACTATGGCTACACCTTC. This encodes CVSKYASNNYGYTF.